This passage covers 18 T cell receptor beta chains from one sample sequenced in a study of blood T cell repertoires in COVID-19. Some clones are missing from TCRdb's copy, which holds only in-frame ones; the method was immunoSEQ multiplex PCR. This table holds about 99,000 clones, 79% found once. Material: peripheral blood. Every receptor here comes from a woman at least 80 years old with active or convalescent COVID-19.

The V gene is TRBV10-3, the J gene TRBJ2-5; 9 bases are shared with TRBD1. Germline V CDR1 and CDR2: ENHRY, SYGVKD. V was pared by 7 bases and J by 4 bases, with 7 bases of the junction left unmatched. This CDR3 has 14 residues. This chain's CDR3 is CAINPTGGPETQYF. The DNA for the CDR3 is TGTGCCATCAATCCGACAGGGGGGCCAGAGACCCAGTACTTC.

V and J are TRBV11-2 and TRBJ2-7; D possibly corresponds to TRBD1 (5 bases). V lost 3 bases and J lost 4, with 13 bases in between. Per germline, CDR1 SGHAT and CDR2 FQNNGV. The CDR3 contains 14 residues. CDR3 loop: CASSLMWGSYEQYF. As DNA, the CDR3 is TGTGCCAGCAGCTTGATGTGGGGCTCATACGAGCAGTACTTC.

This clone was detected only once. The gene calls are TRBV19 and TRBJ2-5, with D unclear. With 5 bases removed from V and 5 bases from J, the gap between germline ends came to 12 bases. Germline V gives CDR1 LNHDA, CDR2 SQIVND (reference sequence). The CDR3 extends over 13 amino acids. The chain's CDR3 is CASSPGVRETQYF. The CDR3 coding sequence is TGTGCCAGTAGTCCCGGAGTAAGGGAGACCCAGTACTTC.

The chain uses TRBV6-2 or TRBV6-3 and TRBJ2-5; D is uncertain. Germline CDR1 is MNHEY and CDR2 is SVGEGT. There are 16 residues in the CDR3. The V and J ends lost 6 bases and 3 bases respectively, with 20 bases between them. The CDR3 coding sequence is TGTGCCAGCAGCACCTACATGCAGAGGTACGAAGAGACCCAGTACTTC. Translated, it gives CASSTYMQRYEETQYF.

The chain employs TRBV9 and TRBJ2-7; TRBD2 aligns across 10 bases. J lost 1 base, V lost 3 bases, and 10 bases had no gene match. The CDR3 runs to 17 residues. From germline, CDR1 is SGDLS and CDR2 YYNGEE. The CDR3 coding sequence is TGTGCCAGCAGCGCGACTAGCGGGCCTCCACTGTCCTACGAGCAGTACTTC. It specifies CASSATSGPPLSYEQYF.

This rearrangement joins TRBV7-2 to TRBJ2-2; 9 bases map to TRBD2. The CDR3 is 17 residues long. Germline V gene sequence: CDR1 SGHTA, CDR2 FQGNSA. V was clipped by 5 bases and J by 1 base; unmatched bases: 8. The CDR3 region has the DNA TGTGCCAGCAGCCCAGAGGCACTAGCGGGGAACACCGGGGAGCTGTTTTTT. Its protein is CASSPEALAGNTGELFF.

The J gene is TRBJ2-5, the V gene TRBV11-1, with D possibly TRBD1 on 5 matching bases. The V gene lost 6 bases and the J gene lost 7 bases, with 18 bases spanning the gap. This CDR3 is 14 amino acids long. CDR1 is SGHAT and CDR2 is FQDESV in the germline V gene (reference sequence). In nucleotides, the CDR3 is TGTGCCAGCAGTCGTCAGGGCCCCTTGGGGACCCAGTACTTC. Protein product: CASSRQGPLGTQYF.

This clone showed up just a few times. CDR3 in DNA: TGTGCCAGCACCGACACGGGGGATTACGAGCAGTACTTC. Translating gives CASTDTGDYEQYF. The V gene is TRBV6-1, the J gene TRBJ2-7; D may be TRBD2 (6 bases). This CDR3 spans 13 amino acids. Trimming took off 7 bases at V and 4 bases at J, with 14 bases between the two ends. CDR1 and CDR2 (germline): MNHNS, SASEGT.

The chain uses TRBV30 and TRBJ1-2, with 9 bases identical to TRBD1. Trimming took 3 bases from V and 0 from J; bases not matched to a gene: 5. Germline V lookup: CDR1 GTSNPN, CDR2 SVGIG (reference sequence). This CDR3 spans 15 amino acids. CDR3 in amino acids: CAWSRRQGANYGYTF. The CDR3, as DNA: TGTGCCTGGAGCCGCCGACAGGGGGCTAACTATGGCTACACCTTC.

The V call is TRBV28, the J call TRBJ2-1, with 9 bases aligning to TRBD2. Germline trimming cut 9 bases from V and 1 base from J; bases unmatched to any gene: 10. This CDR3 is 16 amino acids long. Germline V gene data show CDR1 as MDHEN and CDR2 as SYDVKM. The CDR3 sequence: CASFRPGLASYNEQFF. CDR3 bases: TGTGCCAGTTTTCGCCCGGGACTAGCTTCCTACAATGAGCAGTTCTTC.

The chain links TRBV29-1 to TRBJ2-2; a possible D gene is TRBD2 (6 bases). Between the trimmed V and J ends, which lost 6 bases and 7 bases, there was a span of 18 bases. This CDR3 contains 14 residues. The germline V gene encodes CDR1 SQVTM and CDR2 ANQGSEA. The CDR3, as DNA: TGCAGCGTGGATGCGGGACCTATGGGCGGGGAGCTGTTTTTT. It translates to CSVDAGPMGGELFF.

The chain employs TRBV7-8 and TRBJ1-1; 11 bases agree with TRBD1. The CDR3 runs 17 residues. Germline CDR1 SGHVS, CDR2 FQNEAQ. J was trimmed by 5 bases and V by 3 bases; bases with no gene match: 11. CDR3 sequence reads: CASSLRTGGAYRTEAFF. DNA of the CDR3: TGTGCCAGCAGCTTGAGGACAGGGGGCGCGTATCGGACTGAAGCTTTCTTT.

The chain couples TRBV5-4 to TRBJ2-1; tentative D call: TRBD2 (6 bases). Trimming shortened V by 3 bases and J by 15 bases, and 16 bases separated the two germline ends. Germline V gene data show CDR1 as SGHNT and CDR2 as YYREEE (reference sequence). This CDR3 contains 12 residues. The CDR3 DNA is TGTGCCAGCAGCTACGGCCGGGGGTACCTGTTCTTC. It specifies CASSYGRGYLFF.

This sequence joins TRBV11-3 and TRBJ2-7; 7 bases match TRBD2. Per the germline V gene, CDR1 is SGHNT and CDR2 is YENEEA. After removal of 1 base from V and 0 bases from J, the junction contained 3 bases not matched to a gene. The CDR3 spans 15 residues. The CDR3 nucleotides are TGTGCCAGCAGCTTAGGCGGCGGGAGCTCCTACGAGCAGTACTTC. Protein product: CASSLGGGSSYEQYF.

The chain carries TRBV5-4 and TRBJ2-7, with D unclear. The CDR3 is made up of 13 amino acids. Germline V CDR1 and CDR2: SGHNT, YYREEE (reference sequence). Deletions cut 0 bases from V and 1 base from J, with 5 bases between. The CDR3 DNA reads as TGTGCCAGCAGCTTGGAACAGTCCTACGAGCAGTACTTC. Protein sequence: CASSLEQSYEQYF.

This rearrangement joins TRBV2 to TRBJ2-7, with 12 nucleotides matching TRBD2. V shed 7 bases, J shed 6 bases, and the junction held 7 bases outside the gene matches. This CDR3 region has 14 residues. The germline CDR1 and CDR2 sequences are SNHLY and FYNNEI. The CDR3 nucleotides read TGTGCCAGCAACACTCTAGCGGGAGGGGGCGAGCAGTACTTC. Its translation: CASNTLAGGGEQYF.

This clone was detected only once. Here the CDR3 DNA reads TGTGCCAGCAGCTCCGGGTCCACCTACGAGCAGTACTTC. Its protein is CASSSGSTYEQYF. The chain is built from TRBV7-9 and TRBJ2-7; unclear D gene. The V end was cut by 4 bases, the J end by 2 bases, with 9 bases between. CDR3 length equals 13 residues. Germline V gene sequence: CDR1 SEHNR, CDR2 FQNEAQ (reference sequence).

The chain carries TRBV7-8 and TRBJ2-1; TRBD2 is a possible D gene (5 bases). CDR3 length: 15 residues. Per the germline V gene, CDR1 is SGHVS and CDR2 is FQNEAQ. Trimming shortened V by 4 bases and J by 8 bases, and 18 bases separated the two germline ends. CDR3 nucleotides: TGTGCCAGCAGCTACTTTCGAGGGAGTTCGCATGAGCAGTTCTTC. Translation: CASSYFRGSSHEQFF.